This entry lists 30 T cell receptor beta chains sequenced from one sample in a study of T cell repertoires in cytomegalovirus infection. TCRdb re-analysed the reads in MiXCR, keeping a single row per CDR3 protein. The table has some 180,000 distinct CDR3 sequences, 9.5% seen once. The sample consisted of PBMCs. Every receptor here comes from a human donor in good health (CMV status not recorded). Some clones in this sample may be carry-over from other donors' samples.

V usage is TRBV6-6 and J usage is TRBJ2-2, with 14 nucleotides matching TRBD2. The trim removed 2 bases at V and 4 bases at J, leaving 3 bases unmatched. Looked up from germline, CDR1 is MNHNY and CDR2 is SVGAGI (reference sequence). This CDR3 region has 17 residues. The CDR3 DNA sequence: TGTGCCAGCAGTTACCGCGGACTAGCGGGGGGCACCGGGGAGCTGTTTTTT. It translates to CASSYRGLAGGTGELFF.

This clonotype was observed at least ten times. The chain is built from TRBV7-2 and TRBJ2-1; 8 bases line up with TRBD2. The V gene's germline CDR1 is SGHTA and CDR2 FQGNSA. The CDR3 contains 16 residues. After removal of 1 base from V and 7 bases from J, the junction contained 9 bases not matched to a gene. The CDR3 loop reads CASSLVFSGIINEQFF. CDR3 DNA: TGTGCCAGCAGCTTAGTCTTTAGCGGGATTATTAATGAGCAGTTCTTC.

This clonotype was seen many times. The chain couples TRBV12-3 or TRBV12-4 to TRBJ1-5; 7 bases agree with TRBD1. The V segment lost 3 bases and the J segment 7 bases; nucleotides outside the gene matches: 3. The CDR3 loop spans 13 amino acids. CDR3 in amino acids: CASSLEQGQPQHF. CDR3 DNA: TGTGCCAGCAGTTTGGAACAGGGGCAGCCCCAGCATTTT.

The V and J genes are TRBV28 and TRBJ2-2; D is unclear. Germline V gene sequence: CDR1 MDHEN, CDR2 SYDVKM. CDR3 length: 15 amino acids. V lost 8 bases and J 1 base, leaving 14 bases between the germline ends. The CDR3 nucleotides read TGTGCCAGCTGCCCTCTTGTAAGGAACACCGGGGAGCTGTTTTTT. This codes for CASCPLVRNTGELFF.

This clonotype appeared many times. This rearrangement joins TRBV7-6 to TRBJ2-1; possibly TRBD1 for D (5 bases). V was shortened by 0 bases and J by 2 bases, with 8 bases between the two germline ends. Germline CDR1 reads SGHVS; CDR2 reads FNYEAQ. The CDR3 sequence is 15 residues long. The chain's CDR3 is CASSLANRPYNEQFF. CDR3 DNA sequence: TGTGCCAGCAGCTTAGCGAACAGGCCCTACAATGAGCAGTTCTTC.

This clonotype was seen more than once but under ten times. J is TRBJ2-1 and V is TRBV25-1; D gene unclear. CDR3 size: 12 residues. Per germline, CDR1 MGHDK and CDR2 SYGVNS. The V gene lost 8 bases and the J gene lost 10 bases, with 15 bases spanning the gap. DNA of the CDR3: TGTGCCAGCCTTTCAGCGATGAGCGAGCAGTTCTTC. This codes for CASLSAMSEQFF.

This clonotype occurred a few times. The chain joins TRBV10-3 to TRBJ1-2; D gene unclear. This CDR3 spans 15 amino acids. CDR1 ENHRY and CDR2 SYGVKD come from the germline V gene. Trimming removed 0 bases at V and 2 bases at J, with 10 bases between. The DNA of the CDR3 is TGTGCCATCAGTGAGTCACTAGGAGGAAACTATGGCTACACCTTC. Translation gives CAISESLGGNYGYTF.

The chain joins TRBV15 to TRBJ2-1; D is unresolved. The germline V gene encodes CDR1 LNHNV and CDR2 YYDKDF (reference sequence). This CDR3 has 16 amino acids. Between the trimmed V and J ends, which lost 2 bases and 0 bases, there was a span of 11 bases. The chain's CDR3 is CATSRNIETSYNEQFF. In nucleotides, the CDR3 is TGTGCCACCAGCAGAAATATCGAAACCTCCTACAATGAGCAGTTCTTC.

The rearrangement uses TRBV20-1 and TRBJ2-7; 10 bases align to TRBD1. Trimming removed 6 bases from V and 3 bases from J; junction bases left unmatched: 5. Germline V gene data show CDR1 as DFQATT and CDR2 as SNEGSKA (reference sequence). There are 13 residues in the CDR3. The chain's CDR3 is CSAAGQGDYEQYF. The CDR3 DNA follows: TGCAGTGCCGCTGGACAGGGGGACTACGAGCAGTACTTC.

J is TRBJ2-2 and V is TRBV12-3 or TRBV12-4, with a possible D match to TRBD2 (5 bases). This CDR3 contains 15 residues. The V gene lost 3 bases and the J gene lost 6 bases, with 14 bases spanning the gap. The CDR3 DNA reads TGTGCCAGCAGTTTTGCGACACCCGGGGCCGGGGAGCTGTTTTTT. This translates into CASSFATPGAGELFF.

V gene TRBV20-1 combines with J gene TRBJ2-3; no definite D call. This CDR3 has 15 amino acids. Germline lookup yields CDR1 DFQATT and CDR2 SNEGSKA (reference sequence). Between the trimmed V and J ends, which lost 6 bases and 0 bases, there was a span of 16 bases. CDR3 sequence (DNA): TGCAGTGCACCCCGGGCCGGCCGAAGCACAGATACGCAGTATTTT. As protein: CSAPRAGRSTDTQYF.

Many counts were recorded for this clonotype. The chain couples TRBV11-2 to TRBJ1-1, with D tentatively TRBD1 (5 bases). Per the germline V gene, CDR1 is SGHAT and CDR2 is FQNNGV. The V gene lost 5 bases and the J gene lost 0 bases, with 13 bases spanning the gap. The CDR3 extends over 15 amino acids. The CDR3 DNA reads TGTGCCAGCAGCGTAGGACATCTTATGAACACTGAAGCTTTCTTT. Translating gives CASSVGHLMNTEAFF.

This clonotype was observed a handful of times. The V gene is TRBV5-6, the J gene TRBJ2-1; no clear D. CDR3 length: 12 amino acids. Germline CDR1 is SGHDT and CDR2 is YYEEEE. With 7 bases removed from V and 9 bases from J, the gap between germline ends came to 14 bases. The CDR3, as DNA: TGTGCCAGCGCTCGCCGCCGGGCTGAGCAGTTCTTC. This codes for CASARRRAEQFF.

This clonotype was seen many times. The rearrangement joins TRBV7-2 to TRBJ1-5, with 9 bases fitting TRBD1. V was pared by 5 bases and J by 4 bases, with 6 bases of the junction left unmatched. This CDR3 is built from 15 residues. Germline assignment: CDR1 SGHTA and CDR2 FQGNSA. CDR3 DNA sequence: TGTGCCAGCAGCCCCGGACAGGGGAAGAATCAGCCCCAGCATTTT. Translated: CASSPGQGKNQPQHF. The variable domain in full, with the rest retrieved from reference TRBV7-2 and TRBJ1-5, is GAGVSQSPSNKVTEKGKDVELRCDPISGHTALYWYRQSLGQGLEFLIYFQGNSAPDKSGLPSDRFSAERTGGSVSTLTIQRTQQEDSAVYLCASSPGQGKNQPQHFGDGTRLSIL.

This clonotype was found many times. A junction boundary mismatches the germline segment, possibly from a read error. CDR3 in DNA: TGTGCCAGCAGTTTAGTTCAGGGGGCTCAAGACACCCAGTACTTC. Its translation: CASSLVQGAQDTQYF. The chain has TRBV12-3 or TRBV12-4 and TRBJ2-5; 8 nucleotides line up with TRBD1. The CDR3 runs to 15 residues.

The rearrangement joins TRBV6-2 or TRBV6-3 to TRBJ2-7, with D possibly TRBD1 on 6 matching bases. The CDR3 extends over 15 amino acids. Germline V gene sequence: CDR1 MNHEY, CDR2 SVGEGT. The V and J ends lost 2 bases and 3 bases respectively, with 14 bases between them. This CDR3 is CASSYPDRSFYEQYF. The CDR3 DNA reads TGTGCCAGCAGTTACCCCGACAGGTCCTTCTACGAGCAGTACTTC.

At least ten counts were recorded for this clonotype. The chain recombines TRBV7-2 with TRBJ2-7, with 11 bases identical to TRBD2. CDR1 and CDR2 (germline): SGHTA, FQGNSA. The length of the CDR3 is 15 residues. The V segment lost 3 bases and the J segment 1 base; nucleotides outside the gene matches: 2. CDR3 nucleotides: TGTGCCAGCAGCTTGCTAGCGGGAGGATCCTACGAGCAGTACTTC. Protein product: CASSLLAGGSYEQYF.

This clonotype occurred many times. The chain is built from TRBV14 and TRBJ1-2, with D uncertain. V lost 0 bases and J lost 4, with 12 bases in between. The CDR3 totals 15 residues. Per germline, CDR1 SGHDN and CDR2 FVKESK. This CDR3 is CASSQDLGSPYGYTF. The CDR3 bases are TGTGCCAGCAGCCAAGATCTGGGGTCCCCCTATGGCTACACCTTC.

This clonotype occurred many times. In DNA, the CDR3 is TGTGCCAGCAGTTCGCGCCGGGACTTCACAGATACGCAGTATTTT. This codes for CASSSRRDFTDTQYF. The chain combines TRBV12-3 or TRBV12-4 with TRBJ2-3, with D perhaps TRBD2 (6 bases). V was clipped by 4 bases and J by 2 bases, with 13 bases between them. This CDR3 comprises 15 residues.

This clonotype was picked up many times. The V call is TRBV19, the J call TRBJ1-5; tentatively, D is TRBD1 (6 bases). The CDR3 covers 15 residues. The germline CDR1 and CDR2 sequences are LNHDA and SQIVND (reference sequence). Trimming stripped 8 bases from V and 4 bases from J, with 18 bases between. This CDR3 is CASRVEWGLNQPQHF. The CDR3 region has the DNA TGTGCCAGTCGCGTGGAATGGGGGCTAAATCAGCCCCAGCATTTT.

The chain links TRBV5-1 to TRBJ1-1; D is unclear. Germline CDR1 and CDR2: SGHRS and YFSETQ. This CDR3 comprises 13 residues. The V gene lost 2 bases and the J gene lost 5 bases, with 10 bases spanning the gap. Here the CDR3 DNA reads TGCGCCAGCAGCTTTTTCCCTCAGACTGAAGCTTTCTTT. Encoded protein: CASSFFPQTEAFF.

CDR3 sequence: CAISPGRSYQETQYF. The CDR3 bases are TGTGCCATCTCCCCGGGGCGTTCGTACCAAGAGACCCAGTACTTC. The rearrangement joins TRBV28 to TRBJ2-5, with D tentatively TRBD1 or TRBD2 (5 bases each). The CDR3 loop spans 15 amino acids. Germline assignment: CDR1 MDHEN and CDR2 SYDVKM. V shed 10 bases and J shed 0 bases, with 18 bases lying between them.

This clonotype showed up just a few times. The chain is built from TRBV29-1 and TRBJ1-1; D gene uncertain. Per germline, CDR1 SQVTM and CDR2 ANQGSEA. This CDR3 has 13 amino acids. V lost 6 bases to trimming and J lost 9 bases, with 20 bases between them. CDR3: CSVTPPDIKQAFF. The CDR3 region has the DNA TGCAGCGTCACCCCGCCTGACATAAAGCAAGCTTTCTTT.

The rearrangement uses TRBV29-1 and TRBJ2-5; 10 bases match TRBD2. CDR3 length: 15 residues. CDR1 is SQVTM, CDR2 ANQGSEA, per germline. Trimming cost V 3 bases and J 3 bases; bases outside gene matches: 7. CDR3 DNA sequence: TGCAGCGTTGACACCCTAGCGGGAGTTAAAGAGACCCAGTACTTC. This sequence encodes CSVDTLAGVKETQYF.

In this sample, this clonotype turned up many times. The chain combines TRBV20-1 with TRBJ2-4; D remains unclear. Trimming took off 4 bases at V and 7 bases at J, with 11 bases between the two ends. CDR1 DFQATT and CDR2 SNEGSKA come from the germline V gene (reference sequence). This CDR3 has 12 amino acids. CDR3 nucleotide sequence: TGCAGTGCTATTGCGCCCCAGAACATTCAGTACTTC. Translation gives CSAIAPQNIQYF.

The V and J genes are TRBV20-1 and TRBJ2-7; D may be TRBD1 or TRBD2 (7 bases each). CDR1 and CDR2 from the germline V gene are DFQATT and SNEGSKA (reference sequence). V lost 3 bases to trimming and J lost 3 bases, with 18 bases between them. This CDR3 has 15 amino acids. The CDR3 bases are TGCAGTGCTAGCCGGGCAGGGGGGGTTTTCTACGAGCAGTACTTC. Protein product: CSASRAGGVFYEQYF.

This clonotype was counted between two and nine times. The chain has TRBV3-1 and TRBJ2-1; 8 bases fit TRBD2. The CDR3 is made up of 19 amino acids. Germline CDR1 reads LGHDT; CDR2 reads YNNKEL (reference sequence). With 0 bases clipped from V and 8 bases from J, the junction kept 18 bases outside the gene matches. For the CDR3, the DNA is TGTGCCAGCAGCCAAGATTTCCCATCCCAAGGACTAGCTTTCTATGAGCAGTTCTTC. Amino acid sequence: CASSQDFPSQGLAFYEQFF.

A few counts support this clonotype. This chain connects TRBV7-2 to TRBJ1-2; weak D call: TRBD1 (5 bases). The CDR3 covers 15 residues. Trimming removed 1 base at V and 6 bases at J, with 15 bases between. Germline CDR1 reads SGHTA; CDR2 reads FQGNSA. CDR3 nucleotides: TGTGCCAGCAGCTTAGTAAAGGGGTCTATGGATGGCTACACCTTC. Protein product: CASSLVKGSMDGYTF.

This clonotype was counted at least ten times. The rearrangement uses TRBV10-3 and TRBJ2-7; a possible D gene is TRBD2 (6 bases). The germline V gene encodes CDR1 ENHRY and CDR2 SYGVKD. The CDR3 is made up of 14 amino acids. V lost 0 bases, J lost 6 bases, and 12 bases lay in between. The CDR3 nucleotides read TGTGCCATCAGTGAGTCATCGGGAGCTGGCGAGCAGTACTTC. Amino acid sequence: CAISESSGAGEQYF.

The V call is TRBV19, the J call TRBJ1-5, with D tentatively TRBD1 (5 bases). Trimming took 5 bases from V and 0 from J, leaving 8 bases between them. The CDR3 length is 14 residues. From germline, CDR1 is LNHDA and CDR2 SQIVND (reference sequence). The CDR3 coding sequence is TGTGCCAGTAGTCACGACAGTAGCAATCAGCCCCAGCATTTT. Translation gives CASSHDSSNQPQHF.